The clone carrying this TCR beta chain came up once. What it binds is not known. These data are taken from a study of regulatory T cells in long-lasting Graves disease. General study results and limits: Segments TRBV28, TRBJ1-2 and TRBJ2-5 showed preferential usage in persistent disease.

CDR1 is MNHEY and CDR2 is SMNVEV in the germline V gene (reference sequence). Unmatched junction bases numbered 9, after V lost 10 bases and J lost 3 bases. The CDR3 loop spans 13 amino acids. Time point reported: newly diagnosed GD, antithyroid drugs for less than 3 months. Construction of the TCR library relied on RNA isolated from PBMCs. CDR3-region Arm-PCR and iRepertoire HTBI primers produced the TCR beta libraries. MiXCR, run by TCRdb on the multiplex PCR reads, gives a single entry per CDR3 protein. The sample includes approximately 350,000 distinct CDR3 sequences, about 10% of them seen just once. The data were also submitted as part of a second study, on T cells in Graves' hyperthyroidism and ophthalmopathy. That report notes: First-round RT-PCR of the TCR CDR3 relied on the HTBI primer set.

The source of this sequence is a woman aged 18-35 years with Graves disease. The source material was peripheral blood mononuclear cells (PBMCs), sampled at new diagnosis, from a patient treated with antithyroid drugs. V gene TRBV27 combines with J gene TRBJ2-7; 7 bases are a match to TRBD2. CDR3 bases: TGTGCCACGGGGGGAGGGCCGGACTACGAGCAGTACTTC. Encoded protein: CATGGGPDYEQYF.